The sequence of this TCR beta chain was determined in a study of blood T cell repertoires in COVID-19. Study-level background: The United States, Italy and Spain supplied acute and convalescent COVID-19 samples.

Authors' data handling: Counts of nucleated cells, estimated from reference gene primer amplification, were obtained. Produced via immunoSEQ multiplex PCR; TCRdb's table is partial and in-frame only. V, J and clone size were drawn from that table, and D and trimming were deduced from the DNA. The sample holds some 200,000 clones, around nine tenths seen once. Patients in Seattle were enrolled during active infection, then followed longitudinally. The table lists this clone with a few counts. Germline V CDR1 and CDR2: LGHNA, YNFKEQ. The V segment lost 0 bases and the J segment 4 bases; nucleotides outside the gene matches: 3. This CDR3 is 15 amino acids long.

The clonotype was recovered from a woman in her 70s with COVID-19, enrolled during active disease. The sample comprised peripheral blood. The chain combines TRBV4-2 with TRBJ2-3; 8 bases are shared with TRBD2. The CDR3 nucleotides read TGTGCCAGCAGCCAAGAGTCGGGAGGGGCAGATACGCAGTATTTT. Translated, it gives CASSQESGGADTQYF.